These T cell receptor beta chains were read from a single sample in a study of Tregs in tolerant kidney transplant recipients. The repertoire was sequenced with immunoSEQ multiplex PCR; TCRdb's copy has only in-frame clones and lacks some. The sample consists of about 15,000 clones, over 75% of them appearing once. This specimen was Tregs from blood, taken before the transplant. These receptors all stem from a human donor who received a combined kidney and bone marrow transplant. Each CDR3 is given with its conserved first and last residue. D genes are given only for firm matches. Part of the rows lack a size; the others show once, few, many or a class for expanded clones.

clone_size d_call j_call v_call cdr3_aa cdr3_nt
NA NA TRBJ2-7 TRBV10-1 CASSLSGASGNEQYF TGCGCCAGCAGTTTAAGTGGCGCCTCCGGGAACGAGCAGTACTTC
once NA TRBJ2-1 TRBV18 CASSPDSNEQFF TGTGCCAGCTCACCAGACAGCAATGAGCAGTTCTTC
once NA TRBJ1-1 TRBV5-6 CASSWRVTEAFF TGTGCCAGCAGCTGGCGGGTGACTGAAGCTTTCTTT
NA NA TRBJ1-1 TRBV7-9 CASSLIGNTEAFF TGTGCCAGCAGCTTAATCGGGAACACTGAAGCTTTCTTT
NA NA TRBJ1-2 TRBV6-1 CASELQTNYGYTF TGTGCCTCCGAGTTACAGACTAACTATGGCTACACCTTC
NA NA TRBJ2-7 TRBV20-1 CSARATYEQYF TGCAGTGCTAGGGCAACCTACGAGCAGTACTTC
NA NA TRBJ1-1 TRBV5-1 CASSLDRNTEAFF TGCGCCAGCAGCTTGGACAGGAACACTGAAGCTTTCTTT
NA NA TRBJ2-5 TRBV30 CASKPQETQYF TGTGCCTCTAAACCCCAAGAGACCCAGTACTTC
NA TRBD1 TRBJ1-2 TRBV19 CASGRGTDYGYTF TGTGCCAGTGGACGCGGGACAGACTATGGCTACACCTTC
NA TRBD2 TRBJ2-1 TRBV5-4 CASSTGTSGRGGYNEQFF TGTGCCAGCAGCACCGGGACTAGCGGGAGGGGCGGATACAATGAGCAGTTCTTC